The source of this TCR beta chain is a study of blood T cell repertoires in COVID-19. Study-wide context: Samples of COVID-19 (acute and convalescent) were obtained from the United States, Italy and Spain. The analysed material was cDNA or gDNA that came from T cells, B-cell-depleted T cells, or PBMCs.

All enrollees were about 18 to 100 years old and from 24 US areas. This clone showed up just once. J gave up 4 bases and V 4 bases, and 9 bases lay outside the gene matches. Germline loops: CDR1 MDHEN, CDR2 SYDVKM. The CDR3 has 16 residues. Clones were sequenced by immunoSEQ multiplex PCR, and TCRdb holds only the in-frame ones, with some missing. The repertoire holds fewer than 350,000 clones, with around 90% as singletons. The sequence derives from a woman aged 30 to 39 with acute COVID-19. The source material was PBMCs or T cells enriched from blood (not recorded which). The J gene is TRBJ1-2, the V gene TRBV28; 10 bases agree with TRBD1. This chain's CDR3 is CASSWGQGRGGYGYTF. CDR3 nucleotide sequence: TGTGCCAGCAGTTGGGGACAGGGGAGGGGCGGCTATGGCTACACCTTC.